Sequencing of this T cell receptor (beta chain) was carried out in a study of shared clonotypes between healthy human individuals. In regard to this clone: The antigen remains undetermined.

Study-wide findings and caveats: Specimens sampled were limited to blood, with tissue repertoires likely differing.

Clones were sequenced by immunoSEQ multiplex PCR, and TCRdb holds only the in-frame ones, with some missing. The sample includes about 2.4 million clones, roughly 93% seen only once; the top ten take around 0.4%. Sequences were obtained from naive CD4+ T cells from PBMCs. Subset specified: CD45RA+ positively selected. The sequence derives from a man younger than 35 in good health. Some clones in this sample may be carry-over from other donors' samples.

The CDR3 reads CASSWRRDIYGYTF. The CDR3 DNA follows: TGTGCCAGCAGCTGGCGCCGGGACATCTATGGCTACACCTTC. The chain couples TRBV7-8 to TRBJ1-2, with D possibly matching TRBD1 (6 bases). The V end was cut by 4 bases, the J end by 4 bases, with 13 bases between. CDR1 and CDR2 (germline): SGHVS, FQNEAQ. There are 14 residues in the CDR3.